Following are 30 T cell receptor beta chains from one sample sequenced in a study of cytomegalovirus exposure and HLA in healthy donors. PCR amplification relied on 60 Vbeta primers (plus 13 Jbeta primers). Clones were sequenced by immunoSEQ multiplex PCR, and TCRdb holds only the in-frame ones, with some missing. The repertoire holds under 170,000 clones, with about 64% as singletons. Material: PBMCs. The origin of the receptors is an older woman in good health and CMV-seropositive.

This chain links TRBV4-2 with TRBJ1-2, with 7 bases identical to TRBD1. This CDR3 region has 16 residues. Trimming took 0 bases from V and 4 from J; bases not matched to a gene: 8. CDR1 is LGHNA and CDR2 is YNFKEQ in the germline V gene. CDR3 sequence (DNA): TGTGCCAGCAGCCAAGAGACAGGGCCACGGGGCTATGGCTACACCTTC. Its protein is CASSQETGPRGYGYTF.

The chain joins TRBV7-9 to TRBJ1-4, with 9 positions matching TRBD1. CDR1 SEHNR and CDR2 FQNEAQ come from the germline V gene (reference sequence). The length of the CDR3 is 14 residues. V lost 5 bases and J lost 7; bases outside the gene matches: 5. The CDR3, as DNA: TGTGCCAGCAGCCGAGACAGGGGGGGTGAAAAACTGTTTTTT. It codes for CASSRDRGGEKLFF.

This CDR3 is CASSATGANEKLFF. The CDR3 DNA reads as TGTGCCAGCAGTGCGACAGGGGCGAATGAAAAACTGTTTTTT. This chain connects TRBV28 to TRBJ1-4; 8 bases line up with TRBD1. V lost 5 bases to trimming and J lost 5 bases; unmatched junction nucleotides: 4. The germline V gene encodes CDR1 MDHEN and CDR2 SYDVKM. The CDR3 contains 14 residues. The full variable domain, with the rest looked up from reference TRBV28 and TRBJ1-4, is DVKVTQSSRYLVKRTGEKVFLECVQDMDHENMFWYRQDPGLGLRLIYFSYDVKMKEKGDIPEGYSVSREKKERFSLILESASTNQTSMYLCASSATGANEKLFFGSGTQLSVL.

This clone was counted between two and nine times. The J gene is TRBJ1-2, the V gene TRBV19; 8 nucleotides align to TRBD1. V was pared by 6 bases and J by 4 bases, with 7 bases of the junction left unmatched. The germline CDR1 and CDR2 sequences are LNHDA and SQIVND (reference sequence). CDR3 length: 14 amino acids. The CDR3 loop is CASSPGQGGYGYTF. CDR3 DNA: TGTGCCAGTAGCCCTGGACAGGGAGGCTATGGCTACACCTTC.

This clone has more than one count but fewer than ten. The chain carries TRBV15 and TRBJ1-5, with D perhaps TRBD1 (5 bases). The V gene lost 1 base and the J gene lost 5 bases, with 9 bases spanning the gap. This CDR3 is built from 14 residues. CDR1 and CDR2 (germline): LNHNV, YYDKDF (reference sequence). CDR3 in DNA: TGTGCCACCAGCAGAGGACAGATCTATCAGCCCCAGCATTTT. Translating it yields CATSRGQIYQPQHF. The whole variable domain, remainder taken from reference TRBV15 and TRBJ1-5, is DAMVIQNPRYQVTQFGKPVTLSCSQTLNHNVMYWYQQKSSQAPKLLFHYYDKDFNNEADTPDNFQSRRPNTSFCFLDIRSPGLGDTAMYLCATSRGQIYQPQHFGDGTRLSIL.

The chain is built from TRBV30 and TRBJ1-2, with 8 bases lining up with TRBD1. There are 15 residues in the CDR3. V trimming: 2 bases; J trimming: 4 bases; junction bases outside the gene matches: 9. Looked up from germline, CDR1 is GTSNPN and CDR2 is SVGIG (reference sequence). The CDR3 DNA reads as TGTGCCTGGAGTCCCAGGGACAGGATATCCTATGGCTACACCTTC. This encodes CAWSPRDRISYGYTF.

This sequence joins TRBV29-1 and TRBJ2-5; 8 nucleotides line up with TRBD2. V lost 4 bases to trimming and J lost 2 bases; unmatched junction nucleotides: 3. Germline V gene lookup returns CDR1 SQVTM and CDR2 ANQGSEA. The CDR3 spans 13 residues. The CDR3 reads CSVAAGAQETQYF. CDR3 coding DNA: TGCAGCGTTGCAGCGGGAGCGCAAGAGACCCAGTACTTC.

J is TRBJ1-3 and V is TRBV30; D is ambiguous. From germline, CDR1 is GTSNPN and CDR2 SVGIG (reference sequence). The CDR3 spans 14 residues. Trimming removed 2 bases from V and 3 bases from J, with 11 bases in between. The CDR3 DNA is TGTGCCTGGAGTCAGGCGGGCGGTGGAAACACCATATATTTT. It is translated as CAWSQAGGGNTIYF.

The rearrangement joins TRBV2 to TRBJ1-1, with a tentative D call TRBD1 (5 bases). The CDR3 totals 14 residues. V lost 7 bases and J 0 bases, leaving 12 bases between the germline ends. Germline lookup yields CDR1 SNHLY and CDR2 FYNNEI. The CDR3 is CASMLRQLNTEAFF. The CDR3 bases are TGTGCCAGCATGCTACGACAGCTGAACACTGAAGCTTTCTTT.

This rearrangement joins TRBV28 to TRBJ1-2, with a tentative D call TRBD1 (5 bases). Trimming removed 5 bases at V and 8 bases at J, with 18 bases between. CDR1 MDHEN and CDR2 SYDVKM come from the germline V gene. The CDR3 runs to 14 residues. The CDR3: CASSPPRSGSGYTF. DNA for the CDR3: TGTGCCAGCAGTCCACCCCGATCAGGGTCCGGCTACACCTTC.

The chain has TRBV28 and TRBJ2-3; D gene uncertain. Germline V gene data show CDR1 as MDHEN and CDR2 as SYDVKM. The CDR3 extends over 15 amino acids. Trimming pared 4 bases from V and 0 bases from J, leaving 11 bases between. CDR3 nucleotides: TGTGCCAGCAGTTCAACAGCCACTAGCACAGATACGCAGTATTTT. Its translation: CASSSTATSTDTQYF.

The rearrangement uses TRBV14 and TRBJ2-5; 12 nucleotides align to TRBD2. The J call may be wrong; the DNA end is better matched by TRBJ2-7. The CDR3 is made up of 16 amino acids. Germline V gene data show CDR1 as SGHDN and CDR2 as FVKESK. CDR3 protein: CASSLQGLAGFYEQYF. In DNA form, the CDR3 reads TGTGCCAGCAGCCTCCAAGGACTAGCGGGATTCTACGAGCAGTACTTC.

The rearrangement joins TRBV20-1 to TRBJ2-7; maybe TRBD1 (5 bases). V was clipped by 6 bases and J by 2 bases, with 8 bases between them. The CDR3 runs to 11 residues. Germline lookup yields CDR1 DFQATT and CDR2 SNEGSKA (reference sequence). In DNA, the CDR3 is TGCAGTGCGGACAAAGCCTACGAGCAGTACTTC. This translates into CSADKAYEQYF.

The chain joins TRBV27 to TRBJ2-5, with 9 bases identical to TRBD2. From germline, CDR1 is MNHEY and CDR2 SMNVEV (reference sequence). The V and J ends lost 3 bases and 1 base, in that order; junction bases with no gene match: 6. There are 16 residues in the CDR3. The CDR3 region is CASSLRAGGSQETQYF. CDR3 in DNA: TGTGCCAGCAGTTTGCGAGCGGGAGGTTCCCAAGAGACCCAGTACTTC.

V gene TRBV7-9 combines with J gene TRBJ2-3, with 7 bases fitting TRBD1. Germline V gene sequence: CDR1 SEHNR, CDR2 FQNEAQ (reference sequence). The CDR3 has 14 amino acids. With 4 bases clipped from V and 5 bases from J, the junction kept 6 bases outside the gene matches. The CDR3 protein is CASSSYRGKDTQYF. The CDR3 coding sequence is TGTGCCAGCAGCTCGTACAGGGGAAAAGATACGCAGTATTTT.

The V call is TRBV30, the J call TRBJ2-1; possible D gene TRBD2, 5 bases. This CDR3 comprises 13 residues. In germline, CDR1 is GTSNPN, CDR2 SVGIG (reference sequence). The V end lost 0 bases, the J end lost 13 bases, and 16 bases lay between the germline ends. The CDR3 loop reads CAWSVIVGGDQFF. For the CDR3, the DNA is TGTGCCTGGAGTGTAATTGTAGGAGGTGACCAGTTCTTC.

The chain employs TRBV7-6 and TRBJ2-7; no definite D call. The CDR3 runs to 12 residues. Germline CDR1 and CDR2: SGHVS and FNYEAQ. Trimming left V 4 bases short and J 5 bases short, with 9 bases between. CDR3 sequence reads: CASSSSLHEQYF. CDR3 DNA: TGTGCCAGCAGCTCCTCCCTCCACGAGCAGTACTTC.

The chain uses TRBV4-3 and TRBJ2-2; 10 bases are a match to TRBD2. Trimming took 3 bases from V and 4 from J; bases not matched to a gene: 8. The germline V gene has CDR1 LGHNA and CDR2 YSLEER. CDR3 length equals 17 residues. The DNA for the CDR3 is TGCGCCAGCAGCCAGGGTCCTAGCGGGAGTTTCACCGGGGAGCTGTTTTTT. This translates into CASSQGPSGSFTGELFF.

This clone was seen more than once but under ten times. This rearrangement joins TRBV19 to TRBJ2-2; D gene ambiguous. CDR3 length equals 14 residues. The V and J ends lost 8 bases and 1 base respectively, with 11 bases between them. Germline lookup yields CDR1 LNHDA and CDR2 SQIVND (reference sequence). The CDR3 DNA reads TGTGCCAGTTCCTCTTCACTGAACACCGGGGAGCTGTTTTTT. This translates into CASSSSLNTGELFF.

The chain has TRBV2 and TRBJ1-4, with D unresolved. CDR1 and CDR2 from the germline V gene are SNHLY and FYNNEI. V dropped 7 bases and J dropped 4 bases, with 13 bases sitting between them. There are 14 residues in the CDR3. The CDR3 loop is CASTRDGNNEKLFF. The CDR3, as DNA: TGTGCCAGCACTAGAGACGGAAATAATGAAAAACTGTTTTTT.

The V and J genes are TRBV28 and TRBJ2-7, with D possibly being TRBD1 (5 bases). This CDR3 is 12 amino acids long. V lost 5 bases, J lost 1 base, and 6 bases lay in between. Germline V gene lookup returns CDR1 MDHEN and CDR2 SYDVKM. The CDR3: CASSRGSYEQYF. The CDR3 DNA sequence: TGTGCCAGCAGTAGGGGTTCCTACGAGCAGTACTTC.

The rearrangement uses TRBV5-1 and TRBJ2-7; 7 bases align to TRBD2. The CDR3 has 14 amino acids. Germline CDR1 reads SGHRS; CDR2 reads YFSETQ. J was trimmed by 6 bases and V by 2 bases; bases with no gene match: 8. The chain's CDR3 is CASSFEGGEGEQYF. DNA for the CDR3: TGCGCCAGCAGCTTTGAGGGAGGGGAGGGCGAGCAGTACTTC.

The V call is TRBV6-5, the J call TRBJ2-7; TRBD2 is a possible D gene (5 bases). The CDR3 totals 12 residues. Germline values: CDR1 MNHEY, CDR2 SVGAGI. Trimming stripped 11 bases from V and 0 bases from J, with 11 bases between. CDR3 nucleotides: TGTGCCGCCCTGGGGAGCTCCTACGAGCAGTACTTC. Encoded protein: CAALGSSYEQYF.

This clone appeared once. The CDR3 loop is CASSQVGHPSYNEQFF. CDR3 bases: TGTGCCAGCAGCCAAGTAGGACACCCTTCCTACAATGAGCAGTTCTTC. This chain connects TRBV14 to TRBJ2-1, with D perhaps TRBD1 (5 bases). Germline loops: CDR1 SGHDN, CDR2 FVKESK. The CDR3 extends over 16 amino acids. V lost 1 base and J lost 1, with 11 bases in between.

The chain links TRBV7-9 to TRBJ2-7, with 10 nucleotides matching TRBD1. With V trimmed by 2 bases and J by 6 bases, 4 bases remained unmatched. The CDR3 is made up of 14 amino acids. Germline V gene data show CDR1 as SEHNR and CDR2 as FQNEAQ (reference sequence). CDR3 in amino acids: CASSLLGQGGEQYF. The CDR3 bases are TGTGCCAGCAGCTTACTTGGACAGGGGGGCGAGCAGTACTTC.

This sequence joins TRBV28 and TRBJ1-1, with TRBD1 matching over 7 bases. The V gene end was trimmed by 10 bases and the J gene end by 1 base; junction bases not matched to a gene: 9. Germline values: CDR1 MDHEN, CDR2 SYDVKM. This CDR3 spans 14 amino acids. This chain's CDR3 is CATFPGTANTEAFF. CDR3 bases: TGTGCCACCTTCCCGGGGACAGCGAACACTGAAGCTTTCTTT.

This clone was detected only a few times. The rearrangement links TRBV5-1 to TRBJ1-2, with D uncertain. From germline, CDR1 is SGHRS and CDR2 YFSETQ. The CDR3 has 14 amino acids. Trimming pared 2 bases from V and 6 bases from J, leaving 14 bases between. This CDR3 is CASSFTSPPNGYTF. In DNA form, the CDR3 reads TGCGCCAGCAGCTTTACATCCCCACCCAATGGCTACACCTTC.

Remarks on this clone: One end of the junction varies from germline; a read error may be responsible. This chain connects TRBV19 to TRBJ2-3; 9 nucleotides match TRBD2. This CDR3 is 21 amino acids long. Looked up from germline, CDR1 is LNHDA and CDR2 is SQIVND (reference sequence). The CDR3 sequence is CASSIRVGRGKFGLAFDTQCF. The DNA of the CDR3 is TGTGCCAGTAGTATCCGAGTAGGGAGGGGAAAGTTCGGACTAGCGTTTGATACGCAGTGTTTT.

The V call is TRBV18, the J call TRBJ2-3, with D maybe TRBD1 (6 bases). Germline CDR1 is KGHSH and CDR2 is LQKENI. This CDR3 region has 16 residues. Trimming removed 5 bases from V and 1 base from J, with 16 bases in between. The CDR3 coding sequence is TGTGCCAGCTCAGCTGCAACAGGGAGCGGCACAGATACGCAGTATTTT. It yields the protein CASSAATGSGTDTQYF.

The chain links TRBV5-8 to TRBJ2-3; D unclear. Germline CDR1 and CDR2: SGHTS and YDEGEE. V was pared by 5 bases and J by 0 bases, with 7 bases between. The CDR3 sequence is 13 residues long. CDR3 sequence: CASRVRSTDTQYF. The CDR3 DNA is TGTGCCAGCAGAGTCAGAAGCACAGATACGCAGTATTTT.